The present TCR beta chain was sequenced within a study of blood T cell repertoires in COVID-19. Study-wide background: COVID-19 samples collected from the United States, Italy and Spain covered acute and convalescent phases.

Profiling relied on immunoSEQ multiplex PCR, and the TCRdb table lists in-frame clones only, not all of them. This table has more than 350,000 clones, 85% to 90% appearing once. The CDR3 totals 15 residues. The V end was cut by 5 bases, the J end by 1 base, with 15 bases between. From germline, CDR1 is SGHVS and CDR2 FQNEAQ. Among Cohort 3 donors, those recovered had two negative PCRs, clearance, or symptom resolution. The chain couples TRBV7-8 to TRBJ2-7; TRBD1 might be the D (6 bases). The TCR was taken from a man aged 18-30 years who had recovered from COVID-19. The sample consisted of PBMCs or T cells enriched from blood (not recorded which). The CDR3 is CASSRRRGLSYEQYF. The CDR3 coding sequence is TGTGCCAGCAGCCGCCGCAGGGGCTTATCCTACGAGCAGTACTTC.